These 20 T cell receptor beta chains came from one sample sequenced in a study of OX40 agonist ivuxolimab in advanced cancers. The table came from immunoSEQ multiplex PCR; TCRdb's copy has only in-frame clones and leaves some out. The sample holds tens of thousands of clones; around 80% are singletons and the top ten take roughly 5.8%. The sequencing here drew on CD4+ or CD8+ T cells sorted from blood, taken in a trial of the OX40 agonist ivuxolimab. Receptors were obtained from an adult with an advanced solid tumor such as melanoma, head and neck, liver or kidney cancer.

V usage is TRBV28 and J usage is TRBJ2-7, with TRBD1 matching over 9 bases. Per the germline V gene, CDR1 is MDHEN and CDR2 is SYDVKM. V lost 4 bases, J lost 4 bases, and 8 bases stayed unmatched. This CDR3 is 15 amino acids long. DNA for the CDR3: TGTGCCAGCAGTTACCGGGACAGGGCTTCTTACGAGCAGTACTTC. It encodes CASSYRDRASYEQYF.

The V gene is TRBV7-2, the J gene TRBJ2-7, with TRBD1 as a possible D gene (6 bases). The CDR3 consists of 14 residues. The V end was cut by 4 bases, the J end by 12 bases, with 22 bases between. The germline CDR1 and CDR2 sequences are SGHTA and FQGNSA. CDR3 sequence (DNA): TGTACCAGCAGCTCCCAGAGGATGACAGGCCGGGCGTACTTC. This encodes CTSSSQRMTGRAYF. Full variable domain (missing parts from reference TRBV7-2 and TRBJ2-7): GAGVSQSPSNKVTEKGKDVELRCDPISGHTALYWYRQSLGQGLEFLIYFQGNSAPDKSGLPSDRFSAERTGGSVSTLTIQRTQQEDSAVYLCTSSSQRMTGRAYFGPGTRLTVT.

This chain links TRBV4-3 with TRBJ1-2, with no clear D. CDR3 size: 14 residues. V was shortened by 0 bases and J by 0 bases, with 5 bases between the two germline ends. From germline, CDR1 is LGHNA and CDR2 YSLEER. In DNA form, the CDR3 reads TGCGCCAGCAGCCAAGAAATGTCTAACTATGGCTACACCTTC. Its protein product is CASSQEMSNYGYTF.

This clone has a handful of counts. The J gene is TRBJ1-1, the V gene TRBV11-2; D call uncertain. Trimming pared 1 base from V and 7 bases from J, leaving 13 bases between. Germline values: CDR1 SGHAT, CDR2 FQNNGV. The CDR3 consists of 14 residues. For the CDR3, the DNA is TGTGCCAGCAGCTTAGCCCCGTCAATCGGTGAAGCTTTCTTT. Translation gives CASSLAPSIGEAFF. Based on the CDR3 plus reference TRBV11-2 and TRBJ1-1, the full variable domain is EAGVAQSPRYKIIEKRQSVAFWCNPISGHATLYWYQQILGQGPKLLIQFQNNGVVDDSQLPKDRFSAERLKGVDSTLKIQPAKLEDSAVYLCASSLAPSIGEAFFGQGTRLTVV.

The rearrangement links TRBV27 to TRBJ2-7; D is possibly TRBD1 (5 bases). This CDR3 spans 12 amino acids. Trimming removed 10 bases at V and 4 bases at J, with 14 bases between. Germline-derived CDR1 and CDR2 are MNHEY and SMNVEV (reference sequence). CDR3 amino acids: CATRTSWYEQYF. As DNA, the CDR3 is TGTGCCACCCGGACAAGTTGGTACGAGCAGTACTTC.

The chain uses TRBV19 and TRBJ1-1, with unresolved D. The CDR3 runs to 12 residues. Looked up from germline, CDR1 is LNHDA and CDR2 is SQIVND (reference sequence). The V end lost 10 bases, the J end lost 3 bases, and 12 bases lay between the germline ends. CDR3 residues: CATRRGDTEAFF. CDR3 DNA: TGTGCCACCCGCCGCGGGGACACTGAAGCTTTCTTT.

J is TRBJ1-5 and V is TRBV25-1, with D possibly TRBD1 on 5 matching bases. Germline V lookup: CDR1 MGHDK, CDR2 SYGVNS. The length of the CDR3 is 14 residues. The germline V and J ends were trimmed by 2 bases and 4 bases, with 9 bases remaining between them. CDR3 sequence reads: CASSEGGWNQPQHF. The CDR3 DNA is TGTGCCAGCAGTGAAGGGGGTTGGAATCAGCCCCAGCATTTT.

The sample holds one count of this clone. The gene calls are TRBV14 and TRBJ1-6; perhaps TRBD1 as D (6 bases). Trimming removed 2 bases at V and 7 bases at J, with 15 bases between. Per germline, CDR1 SGHDN and CDR2 FVKESK. The CDR3 length is 16 residues. CDR3 protein: CASSQLGTIFNSPLHF. DNA of the CDR3: TGTGCCAGCAGCCAATTGGGGACAATCTTCAATTCACCCCTCCACTTT. The variable domain in full, completed from reference TRBV14 and TRBJ1-6, reads EAGVTQFPSHSVIEKGQTVTLRCDPISGHDNLYWYRRVMGKEIKFLLHFVKESKQDESGMPNNRFLAERTGGTYSTLKVQPAELEDSGVYFCASSQLGTIFNSPLHFGNGTRLTVT.

J is TRBJ2-7 and V is TRBV7-2; tentatively, D is TRBD2 (5 bases). The germline V and J ends were trimmed by 8 bases and 3 bases, with 11 bases remaining between them. The CDR3 is 12 amino acids. Looked up from germline, CDR1 is SGHTA and CDR2 is FQGNSA. CDR3 region: CASSEGGYEQYF. CDR3 DNA: TGTGCCAGCTCAGAGGGCGGCTACGAGCAGTACTTC.

This clone occurred once. The chain joins TRBV27 to TRBJ2-6, with D uncertain. The germline V gene encodes CDR1 MNHEY and CDR2 SMNVEV (reference sequence). This CDR3 is 15 amino acids long. Trimming shortened V by 2 bases and J by 0 bases, and 5 bases separated the two germline ends. CDR3 sequence (DNA): TGTGCCAGCAGTTTACTAATCTCTGGGGCCAACGTCCTGACTTTC. Translated: CASSLLISGANVLTF.

This clone was observed a handful of times. The chain uses TRBV6-5 and TRBJ1-1; D may be TRBD1 (6 bases). Germline values: CDR1 MNHEY, CDR2 SVGAGI. The CDR3 has 15 residues. V lost 6 bases and J 2 bases, leaving 16 bases between the germline ends. The CDR3 spells CASSPSQGRNTEAFF. The DNA of the CDR3 is TGTGCCAGCAGCCCTTCCCAGGGGCGTAACACTGAAGCTTTCTTT.

J is TRBJ2-7 and V is TRBV6-5; tentative D call: TRBD2 (5 bases). Trimming took off 5 bases at V and 1 base at J, with 9 bases between the two ends. From germline, CDR1 is MNHEY and CDR2 SVGAGI. This CDR3 has 13 amino acids. The DNA of the CDR3 is TGTGCCAGCAGTCTTGAGCGGTCCTACGAGCAGTACGTC. This sequence encodes CASSLERSYEQYV.

This clone was picked up one time. V gene TRBV7-9 combines with J gene TRBJ1-1; possible D gene TRBD1, 6 bases. V dropped 5 bases and J dropped 0 bases, with 10 bases sitting between them. This CDR3 contains 14 residues. Per the germline V gene, CDR1 is SEHNR and CDR2 is FQNEAQ (reference sequence). The CDR3 nucleotides are TGTGCCAGCAGCAACAGGGACATGAACACTGAAGCTTTCTTT. It specifies CASSNRDMNTEAFF.

The DNA for the CDR3 is TGTGCCAGCAGTCTCTACAGGGAGATAAATGAAAAACTGTTTTTT. Protein: CASSLYREINEKLFF. The chain links TRBV27 to TRBJ1-4; D is possibly TRBD1 (6 bases). Germline V gene data show CDR1 as MNHEY and CDR2 as SMNVEV (reference sequence). V lost 5 bases to trimming and J lost 5 bases, with 15 bases between them. This CDR3 has 15 amino acids.

CDR3 sequence: CASRETGPHDTQYF. The CDR3, as DNA: TGTGCCAGCAGAGAGACAGGGCCTCACGATACGCAGTATTTT. V usage is TRBV6-5 and J usage is TRBJ2-3; 7 bases align to TRBD1. Germline lookup yields CDR1 MNHEY and CDR2 SVGAGI. With V trimmed by 6 bases and J by 6 bases, 9 bases remained unmatched. The length of the CDR3 is 14 residues.

This chain joins TRBV4-3 and TRBJ2-1; 7 positions agree with TRBD2. J lost 6 bases, V lost 0 bases, and 8 bases had no gene match. The germline gives CDR1 LGHNA, CDR2 YSLEER. This CDR3 comprises 16 residues. In nucleotides, the CDR3 is TGCGCCAGCAGCCAAGAAGCGGGGCTCCCACTCAATGAGCAGTTCTTC. Translating it yields CASSQEAGLPLNEQFF.

The V gene is TRBV28, the J gene TRBJ2-5; no clear D gene. Looked up from germline, CDR1 is MDHEN and CDR2 is SYDVKM. The CDR3 extends over 12 amino acids. The V and J ends lost 3 bases and 3 bases respectively, with 5 bases between them. The CDR3 DNA sequence: TGTGCCAGCAGTTTCCGTAAAGAGACCCAGTACTTC. Translated: CASSFRKETQYF.

The V call is TRBV28, the J call TRBJ1-2; possibly TRBD1 for D (6 bases). Germline CDR1 reads MDHEN; CDR2 reads SYDVKM. Trimming took off 3 bases at V and 6 bases at J, with 17 bases between the two ends. The CDR3 is 15 residues long. The CDR3 sequence: CASSFEAARGDGYTF. CDR3 nucleotides: TGTGCCAGCAGTTTTGAAGCTGCCAGGGGAGATGGCTACACCTTC.

J is TRBJ1-2 and V is TRBV27; unclear D gene. The CDR3 consists of 16 residues. CDR1 and CDR2 from the germline V gene are MNHEY and SMNVEV (reference sequence). The V end lost 0 bases, the J end lost 1 base, and 12 bases lay between the germline ends. The CDR3 DNA reads as TGTGCCAGCAGTTTATCGGGGTTGGGCCTTAACTATGGCTACACCTTC. Amino acid sequence: CASSLSGLGLNYGYTF.

This chain joins TRBV30 and TRBJ1-2; tentative D call: TRBD1 (5 bases). The CDR3 sequence is 17 residues long. Trimming removed 3 bases at V and 3 bases at J, with 23 bases between. The germline CDR1 and CDR2 sequences are GTSNPN and SVGIG (reference sequence). Here the CDR3 reads CAWRFRDLPTAHYGYTF. In DNA form, the CDR3 reads TGTGCCTGGAGATTCCGGGACCTTCCCACGGCGCACTATGGCTACACCTTC. The full variable domain, completed using reference TRBV30 and TRBJ1-2, is SQTIHQWPATLVQPVGSPLSLECTVEGTSNPNLYWYRQAAGRGLQLLFYSVGIGQISSEVPQNLSASRPQDRQFILSSKKLLLSDSGFYLCAWRFRDLPTAHYGYTFGSGTRLTVV.